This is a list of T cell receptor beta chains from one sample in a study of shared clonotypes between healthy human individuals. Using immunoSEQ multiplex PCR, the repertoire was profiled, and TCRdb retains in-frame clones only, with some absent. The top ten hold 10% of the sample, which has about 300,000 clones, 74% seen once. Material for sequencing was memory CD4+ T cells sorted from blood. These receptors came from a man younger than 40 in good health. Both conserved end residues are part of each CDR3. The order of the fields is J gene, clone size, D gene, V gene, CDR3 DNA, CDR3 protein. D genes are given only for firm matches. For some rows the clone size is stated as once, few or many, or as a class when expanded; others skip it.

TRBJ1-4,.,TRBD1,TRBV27,TGTGCCAGCAGTTTGGGACAGGGGGCCCCCAATGAAAAACTGTTTTTT,CASSLGQGAPNEKLFF
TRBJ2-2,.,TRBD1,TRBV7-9,TGTGCCAGCGGGACAGAGAACACCGGGGAGCTGTTTTTT,CASGTENTGELFF
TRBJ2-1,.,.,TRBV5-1,TGCGCCAGCAGCCCGACTTACCTGAACTACAATGAGCAGTTCTTC,CASSPTYLNYNEQFF
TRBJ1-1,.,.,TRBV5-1,TGCGCCAGCAGCTTGCAGGCCTCGAACACTGAAGCTTTCTTT,CASSLQASNTEAFF
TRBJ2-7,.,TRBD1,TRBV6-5,TGTGCCAGCAAGGCGACAGGGACGGCCGAGCAGTACTTC,CASKATGTAEQYF
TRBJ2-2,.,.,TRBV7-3,TGTGCCAGCAGCTCGTATAATGTAAAGAACACCGGGGAGCTGTTTTTT,CASSSYNVKNTGELFF
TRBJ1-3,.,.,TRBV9,TGTGCCAGCAGCGTGGACAGTCACTCTGGAAACACCATATATTTT,CASSVDSHSGNTIYF
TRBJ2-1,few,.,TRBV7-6,TGTGCCAGCAGCATTCTAGGCAAGACCTTCAATGAGCAGTTCTTC,CASSILGKTFNEQFF
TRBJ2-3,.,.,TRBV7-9,TGTGCCAGCAGCCTAGGCACAGATACGCAGTATTTT,CASSLGTDTQYF
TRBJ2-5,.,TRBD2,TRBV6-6,TGTGCCAGCAGTTCTTTAGCGGGAGGATGGGGGGAGACCCAGTACTTC,CASSSLAGGWGETQYF
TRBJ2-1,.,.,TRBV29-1,TGCAGCGTTGTAGGCGGGATGGTGTTTTACAATGAGCAGTTCTTC,CSVVGGMVFYNEQFF
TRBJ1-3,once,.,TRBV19,TGTGCCAGTAAACGAGACCTTTCTGGAAACACCATATATTTT,CASKRDLSGNTIYF